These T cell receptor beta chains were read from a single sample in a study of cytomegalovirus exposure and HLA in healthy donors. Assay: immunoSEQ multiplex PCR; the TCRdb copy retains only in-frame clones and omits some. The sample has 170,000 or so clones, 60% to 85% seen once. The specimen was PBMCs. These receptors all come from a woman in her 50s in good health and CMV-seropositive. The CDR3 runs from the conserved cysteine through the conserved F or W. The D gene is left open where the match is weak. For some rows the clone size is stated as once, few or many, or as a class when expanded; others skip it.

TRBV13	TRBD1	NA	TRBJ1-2	TGTGCCAGCAGCTTCGAGACAGGGGGTAACTATGGCTACACCTTC	CASSFETGGNYGYTF
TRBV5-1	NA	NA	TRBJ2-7	TGCGCCAGCAGCTTGGGGGACACGGTCACCTACGAGCAGTACTTC	CASSLGDTVTYEQYF
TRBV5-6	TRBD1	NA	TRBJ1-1	TGTGCCAGCAGCCTAGGGACAGGCCTGAACACTGAGGAAGCTTTCTTT	CASSLGTGLNTEEAFF
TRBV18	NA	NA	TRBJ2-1	TGTGCCAGCTCACCACTCGGGAGCCTTTACAATGAGCAGTTCTTC	CASSPLGSLYNEQFF
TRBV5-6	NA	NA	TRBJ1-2	TGTGCCAGCACCCAAACAGGGCATGGCTACACCTTC	CASTQTGHGYTF
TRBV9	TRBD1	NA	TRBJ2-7	TGTGCCAGCAACCGACAGGGAAGCTCCTACGAGCAGTACTTC	CASNRQGSSYEQYF
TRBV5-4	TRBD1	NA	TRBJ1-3	TGTGCCAGCAGCCTAGACGGGACAGGGCTCGGTGGAAACACCATATATTTT	CASSLDGTGLGGNTIYF
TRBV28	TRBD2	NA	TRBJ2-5	TGTGCCAGCAGTTTAATACTAGCGGGAGTATCACAGAAGACCCAGTACTTC	CASSLILAGVSQKTQYF
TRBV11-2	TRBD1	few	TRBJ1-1	TGTGCCAGCAGCTCGACAGGGGGCTACACTGAAGCTTTCTTT	CASSSTGGYTEAFF
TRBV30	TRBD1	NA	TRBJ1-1	TGTGCCTGGACCCACCTCACAGGGGCGGGGAACACTGAAGCTTTCTTT	CAWTHLTGAGNTEAFF
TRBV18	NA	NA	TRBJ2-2	TGTGCCAGCTCACCAAGGGAGTTCACCGGGGAGCTGTTTTTT	CASSPREFTGELFF
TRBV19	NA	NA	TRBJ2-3	TGTGCCAGTAGTGAGGCGGGACCTACCACAGATACGCAGTATTTT	CASSEAGPTTDTQYF
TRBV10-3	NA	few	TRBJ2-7	TGTGCCATCAGTGAGTCATGGGTTAGGAGCTCCTACGAGCAGTACTTC	CAISESWVRSSYEQYF
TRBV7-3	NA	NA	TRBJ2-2	TGTGCCAGCAGCTTCGGGGGCGGGGAGCTGTTTTTT	CASSFGGGELFF
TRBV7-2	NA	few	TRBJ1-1	TGTGCCAGCGCCGAGGGCGCTGGGAACACTGAAGCTTTCTTT	CASAEGAGNTEAFF
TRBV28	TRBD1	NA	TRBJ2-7	TGTGCCAGCAGTTTTGACAGGGTCTCCGACGAGCAGTACTTC	CASSFDRVSDEQYF
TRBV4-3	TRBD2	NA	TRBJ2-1	TGCGCCAGCAGCCAACAACTAGCGGGGGGGAATGAGCAGTTCTTC	CASSQQLAGGNEQFF
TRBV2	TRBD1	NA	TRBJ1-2	TGTGCCAGCAGTTTCGGACAGGACCTAGGTGGCTACACCTTC	CASSFGQDLGGYTF
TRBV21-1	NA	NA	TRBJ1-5	TGTGCCAGCAGTACCAAGGGGTTTTATAGCAATCAGCCCCAGCATTTT	CASSTKGFYSNQPQHF
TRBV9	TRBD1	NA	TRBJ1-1	TGTGCCAGCGGACAGGCGGGGAACACTGAAGCTTTCTTT	CASGQAGNTEAFF
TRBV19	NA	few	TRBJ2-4	TGTGCCAGTAGTATAGGGGCGGGGCCAGGAAACAGTCAGTACTTC	CASSIGAGPGNSQYF
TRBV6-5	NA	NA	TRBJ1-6	TGTGCCAGCAGTCCCCAAAAGGGGTCAAATTCACCCCTCCACTTT	CASSPQKGSNSPLHF
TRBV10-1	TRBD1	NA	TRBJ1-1	TGCGCCAGCAGTGAGCCCTCGGCAGGGGGGCTTGAAGCTTTCTTT	CASSEPSAGGLEAFF
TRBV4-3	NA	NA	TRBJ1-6	TGCGCCAGCAGCCCTACGGGGGGCTCCTATAATTCACCCCTCCACTTT	CASSPTGGSYNSPLHF
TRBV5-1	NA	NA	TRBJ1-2	TGCGCCAGCAGCTTGGAGGAGGGTCGCCTTGGTGGCTACACCTTC	CASSLEEGRLGGYTF
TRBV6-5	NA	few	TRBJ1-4	TGTGCCAGCAGTTACTCGGTGGGGGCACCTAATGAAAAACTGTTTTTT	CASSYSVGAPNEKLFF
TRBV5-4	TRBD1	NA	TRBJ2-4	TGTGCCAGCAGCGATCGACAGGGGAACCTCCCAAACATTCAGTACTTC	CASSDRQGNLPNIQYF
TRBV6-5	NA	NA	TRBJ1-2	TGTGCCAGCAGCGTACAGCTTAACTATGGCTACACCTTC	CASSVQLNYGYTF
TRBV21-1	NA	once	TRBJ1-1	TGTGCCAGCAGCATAAAACGGGAGACAGGGGGAACTGAAGCTTTCTTT	CASSIKRETGGTEAFF
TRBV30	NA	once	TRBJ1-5	TGTGCCTGGAGCCCGGGGTCGGCCCGGAGCAATCAGCCCCAGCATTTT	CAWSPGSARSNQPQHF
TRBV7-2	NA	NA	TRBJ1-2	TGTGCCAGCAGCCCACAGGGTTCTAACTATGGCTACACCTTC	CASSPQGSNYGYTF
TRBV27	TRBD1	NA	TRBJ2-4	TGTGCCAGCAGGGAGACAGGGTACAAAAACATTCAGTACTTC	CASRETGYKNIQYF
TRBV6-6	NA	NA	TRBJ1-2	TGTGCCAGCAGTATTAGGTTTACAGAAGTTAACTATGGCTACACCTTC	CASSIRFTEVNYGYTF
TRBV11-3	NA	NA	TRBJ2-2	TGTGCCAGCACCCGACGGGGCACCGGGGAGCTGTTTTTT	CASTRRGTGELFF
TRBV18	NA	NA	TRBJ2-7	TGTGCCAGCTCACCCGGGGGACCCCGGCGCGAGCAGTACTTC	CASSPGGPRREQYF
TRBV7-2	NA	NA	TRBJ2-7	TGTGCCAGCAGCTCCCAGGTCGGCGGGGCCTACGAGCAGTACTTC	CASSSQVGGAYEQYF
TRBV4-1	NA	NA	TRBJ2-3	TGCGCCAGCAGCCACCCACTAGCCTCACGCACAGATACGCAGTATTTT	CASSHPLASRTDTQYF
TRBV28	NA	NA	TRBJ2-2	TGTGCCACCCTTACTGAGGGGGCGAACACCGGGGAGCTGTTTTTT	CATLTEGANTGELFF
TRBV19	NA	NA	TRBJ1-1	TGTGCCAGTAGTATAGATTTTAAGAACACTGAAGCTTTCTTT	CASSIDFKNTEAFF
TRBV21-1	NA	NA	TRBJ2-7	TGTGCCAGCAGCAAAGCCCGATCGGACAGGGAGAGCCCGAGCTCCTACGAGCAGTACTTC	CASSKARSDRESPSSYEQYF
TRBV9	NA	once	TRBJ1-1	TGTGCCAGCAGCTTGGACAGTGGAGAAGCTTTCTTT	CASSLDSGEAFF